This T cell receptor beta chain was identified in a study of T-cell memory formation after mild COVID-19. Study-wide results and limits: That cross-reactive memory joined was suggested by some responding clones appearing in pre-infection memory. Still unconfirmed is whether the second-wave clones peaking on day 37 recognized SARS-CoV-2.

Sample barcodes and UMIs were carried by the TCR alpha and TCR beta cDNA libraries that 5'RACE generated with constant-segment primers. One entry per CDR3 protein results from TCRdb running MiXCR on the 5' RACE reads. The sample carries 300,000 or so distinct CDR3 sequences, 15% to 20% recorded once. For this clonotype: The target antigen is unknown.

Germline CDR1 and CDR2: SGHTA and FQGNSA. There are 13 residues in the CDR3. Trimming left V 4 bases short and J 7 bases short, with 8 bases between. This clonotype originated in a man between 18 and 35 years old who had mild COVID-19 (a few samples of this study predate the infection). Cell type and time point are not known. Specimen: PBMCs or a T cell subset sorted from them (not recorded which). V is TRBV7-2 and J is TRBJ1-6; unclear D gene. CDR3 in amino acids: CASSSDGNSPLHF. The CDR3 DNA reads as TGTGCCAGCAGCTCCGACGGGAATTCACCCCTCCACTTT. The whole variable domain, remainder taken from reference TRBV7-2 and TRBJ1-6, is GAGVSQSPSNKVTEKGKDVELRCDPISGHTALYWYRQSLGQGLEFLIYFQGNSAPDKSGLPSDRFSAERTGGSVSTLTIQRTQQEDSAVYLCASSSDGNSPLHFGNGTRLTVT.